A few counts support the clone carrying this T cell receptor beta chain. These data originate in a study of glioma-infiltrating T cells after dendritic cell vaccination. About the research overall: Patients had newly diagnosed or recurrent glioblastoma and received dendritic cell vaccines.

The time point was: after dendritic cell vaccination, including at tumor progression/relapse. The table came from immunoSEQ multiplex PCR; TCRdb's copy has only in-frame clones and leaves some out. The table records around 90,000 clones, approximately 80% of them present only once. Germline loops: CDR1 SGHVS, CDR2 FQNEAQ. The CDR3 runs to 18 residues. After removal of 1 base from V and 0 bases from J, the junction contained 9 bases not matched to a gene. The chain recombines TRBV7-8 with TRBJ2-4, with TRBD2 matching 7 bases. This receptor was identified in a human donor with glioblastoma. The material was blood, obtained after dendritic cell vaccination. As DNA, the CDR3 is TGTGCCAGCAGCTTAGGACCCCTCCGGGGGGTAGCCAAAAACATTCAGTACTTC. Its protein product is CASSLGPLRGVAKNIQYF.